This is a list of T cell receptor beta chains from one sample in a study of shared clonotypes between healthy human individuals. The data were produced by immunoSEQ multiplex PCR, yet TCRdb's version contains in-frame clones alone and is incomplete. This table holds 850,000 to 1,100,000 clones, 60% to 80% found once. Sequenced sample: memory CD4+ T cells from PBMCs. These receptors were obtained from a young man in good health. Some clones in this sample may be carry-over from other donors' samples. Each CDR3 is given with its conserved first and last residue. Each record gives: J gene, V gene, CDR3 protein.

J: TRBJ2-7; V: TRBV5-1; CDR3: CASSLSGQEFYEQYF
J: TRBJ2-7; V: TRBV2; CDR3: CASRPEPWERQYF
J: TRBJ2-1; V: TRBV30; CDR3: CAWSGGLAGNSYNEQFF
J: TRBJ2-6; V: TRBV10-2; CDR3: CASSEGRSSGANVLTF
J: TRBJ1-5; V: TRBV27; CDR3: CASSFSWVEQPQHF
J: TRBJ1-1; V: TRBV29-1; CDR3: CSASSSGVTFF
J: TRBJ1-4; V: TRBV20-1; CDR3: CSAFRTKKLFF
J: TRBJ1-1; V: TRBV30; CDR3: CAWSAPDRGNTEAFF
J: TRBJ2-5; V: TRBV28; CDR3: CATDDRDRGETQYF
J: TRBJ2-6; V: TRBV27; CDR3: CASSSLGSGANVLTF
J: TRBJ1-1; V: TRBV7-9; CDR3: CASAWGENTEAFF
J: TRBJ1-1; V: TRBV25-1; CDR3: CASSAGTAYAEAFF
J: TRBJ1-2; V: TRBV7-3; CDR3: CASSSVYQGGGYTF
J: TRBJ1-4; V: TRBV28; CDR3: CASAGTANEKLFF
J: TRBJ1-2; V: TRBV11-2; CDR3: CASSLVPPRTGRHYGYTF
J: TRBJ2-3; V: TRBV5-1; CDR3: CASSPASGYTDTQYF
J: TRBJ2-3; V: TRBV5-6; CDR3: CASSLGAGEYGKSTDTQYF
J: TRBJ2-3; V: TRBV29-1; CDR3: CSVEGTSGTSTDTQYF
J: TRBJ1-3; V: TRBV5-1; CDR3: CASSEAWGNTIYF
J: TRBJ1-4; V: TRBV19; CDR3: CASSIDRTVDKLFF
J: TRBJ1-2; V: TRBV9; CDR3: CASSFRLQGVVDYGYTF
J: TRBJ1-2; V: TRBV29-1; CDR3: CSVEGGEGGSGGYTF
J: TRBJ2-1; V: TRBV6-5; CDR3: CASSYGGAPKEQFF
J: TRBJ2-1; V: TRBV12-5; CDR3: CASGPGTSGRAGEQFF
J: TRBJ2-5; V: TRBV28; CDR3: CASSTQETQYF
J: TRBJ1-2; V: TRBV28; CDR3: CASSLIQGLNYGYTF
J: TRBJ2-3; V: TRBV20-1; CDR3: CSASLDTQYF
J: TRBJ1-2; V: TRBV5-1; CDR3: CASRSGGAGYGYTF
J: TRBJ1-1; V: TRBV6-4; CDR3: CASSPGENTEAFF
J: TRBJ2-5; V: TRBV19; CDR3: CASSMAGRLAGVRQETQYF
J: TRBJ2-1; V: TRBV7-2; CDR3: CASSRAVTSGRVNEQFF
J: TRBJ1-2; V: TRBV28; CDR3: CASSFEEGRGYTF
J: TRBJ2-2; V: TRBV19; CDR3: CASKGSANTGELFF
J: TRBJ1-5; V: TRBV27; CDR3: CASSLVGKDQPQHF
J: TRBJ2-1; V: TRBV4-1; CDR3: CASSQQGQNEQFF
J: TRBJ1-1; V: TRBV30; CDR3: CAWSLTDMNTEAFF
J: TRBJ2-3; V: TRBV6-1; CDR3: CATQSYMQGDTQYF
J: TRBJ1-4; V: TRBV6-5; CDR3: CASSPSLATNEKLFF
J: TRBJ1-1; V: TRBV6-5; CDR3: CASEADRGGSEAFF
J: TRBJ1-1; V: TRBV14; CDR3: CASSPRTGTGELDTEAFF
J: TRBJ1-1; V: TRBV7-8; CDR3: CAGSSSIRTGEAFF
J: TRBJ2-1; V: TRBV5-1; CDR3: CASSSGGMGLAPYNEQFF
J: TRBJ2-6; V: TRBV11-2; CDR3: CASSFPSGGGGANVLTF
J: TRBJ1-5; V: TRBV7-8; CDR3: CASSLVGGQPQHF
J: TRBJ1-5; V: TRBV28; CDR3: CASSVPVGLSQPQHF
J: TRBJ2-7; V: TRBV5-1; CDR3: CASSLEGLSYYYEQYF
J: TRBJ2-7; V: TRBV5-1; CDR3: CASSLGSYYEQYF
J: TRBJ2-1; V: TRBV29-1; CDR3: CSVGTSVSNEQFF
J: TRBJ1-4; V: TRBV5-1; CDR3: CASSLGSTNEKLFF
J: TRBJ1-1; V: TRBV6-6; CDR3: CASSPNLDRAVAEAFF
J: TRBJ2-2; V: TRBV19; CDR3: CASSTDRDTGELFF
J: TRBJ2-3; V: TRBV18; CDR3: CASSPNRGTDTQYF
J: TRBJ1-4; V: TRBV27; CDR3: CASSDDRGGEKLFF
J: TRBJ2-3; V: TRBV7-9; CDR3: CASSWGRQGFATDTQYF
J: TRBJ1-1; V: TRBV5-4; CDR3: CASSLQGRGRAFF
J: TRBJ1-5; V: TRBV5-1; CDR3: CASSLTGDPSQPQHF
J: TRBJ2-5; V: TRBV5-1; CDR3: CASSLSQGRETQYF
J: TRBJ1-2; V: TRBV25-1; CDR3: CASSELWQYGYTF
J: TRBJ2-1; V: TRBV13; CDR3: CASSLKGGSTHNEQFF
J: TRBJ2-3; V: TRBV29-1; CDR3: CSVGTGTSTDTQYF